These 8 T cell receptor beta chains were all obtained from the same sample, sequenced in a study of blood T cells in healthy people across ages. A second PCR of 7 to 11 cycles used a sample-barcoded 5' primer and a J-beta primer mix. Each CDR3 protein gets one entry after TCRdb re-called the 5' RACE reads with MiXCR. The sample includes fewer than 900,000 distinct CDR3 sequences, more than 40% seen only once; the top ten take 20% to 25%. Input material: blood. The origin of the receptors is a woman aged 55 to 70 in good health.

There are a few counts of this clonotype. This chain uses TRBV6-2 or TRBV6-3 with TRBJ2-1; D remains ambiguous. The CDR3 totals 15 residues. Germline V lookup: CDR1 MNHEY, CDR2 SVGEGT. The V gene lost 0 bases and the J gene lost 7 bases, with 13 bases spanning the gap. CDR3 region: CASSYSTEAPNEQFF. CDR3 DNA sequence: TGTGCCAGCAGTTACTCGACCGAGGCCCCAAATGAGCAGTTCTTC.

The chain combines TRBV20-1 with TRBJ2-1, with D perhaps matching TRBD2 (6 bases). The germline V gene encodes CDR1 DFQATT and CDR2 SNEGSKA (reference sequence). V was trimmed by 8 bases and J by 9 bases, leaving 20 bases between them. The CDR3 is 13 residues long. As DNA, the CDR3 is TGCAGTCCCTCTCCGCGGGACCTGGGTGAGCAGTTCTTC. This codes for CSPSPRDLGEQFF.

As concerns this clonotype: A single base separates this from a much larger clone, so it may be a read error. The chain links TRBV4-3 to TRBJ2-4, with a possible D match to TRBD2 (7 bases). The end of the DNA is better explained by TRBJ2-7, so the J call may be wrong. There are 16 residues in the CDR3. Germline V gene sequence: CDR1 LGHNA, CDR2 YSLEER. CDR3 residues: CASSQGGGQVSYEQYF. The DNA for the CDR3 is TGCGCCAGCAGCCAAGGGGGGGGGCAGGTCTCCTACGAGCAGTACTTC.

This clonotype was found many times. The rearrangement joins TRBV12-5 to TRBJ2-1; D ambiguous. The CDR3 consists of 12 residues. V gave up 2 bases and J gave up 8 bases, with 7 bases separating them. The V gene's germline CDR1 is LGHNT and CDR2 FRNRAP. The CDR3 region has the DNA TGTGCTAGTGGTTTGACAAGGGATGAGCAGTTCTTC. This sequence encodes CASGLTRDEQFF.

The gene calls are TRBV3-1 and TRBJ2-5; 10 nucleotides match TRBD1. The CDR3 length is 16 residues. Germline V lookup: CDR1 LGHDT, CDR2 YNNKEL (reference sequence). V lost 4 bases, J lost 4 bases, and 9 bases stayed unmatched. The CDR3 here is CASSPTLRDRGETQYF. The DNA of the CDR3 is TGTGCCAGCAGCCCCACCCTTCGGGACAGGGGAGAGACCCAGTACTTC.

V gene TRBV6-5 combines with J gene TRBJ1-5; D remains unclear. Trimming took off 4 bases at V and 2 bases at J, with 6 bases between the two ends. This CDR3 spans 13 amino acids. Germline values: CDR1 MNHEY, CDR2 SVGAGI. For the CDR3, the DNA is TGTGCCAGCAGTTTTAACGGCAATCAGCCCCAGCATTTT. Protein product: CASSFNGNQPQHF.

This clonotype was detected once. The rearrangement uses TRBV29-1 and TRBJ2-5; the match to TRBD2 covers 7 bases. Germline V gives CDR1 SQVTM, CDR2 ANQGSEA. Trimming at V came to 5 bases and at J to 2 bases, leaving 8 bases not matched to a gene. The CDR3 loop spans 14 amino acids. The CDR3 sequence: CSVLRDYGQETQYF. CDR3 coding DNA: TGCAGCGTTCTCCGGGACTACGGACAAGAGACCCAGTACTTC.

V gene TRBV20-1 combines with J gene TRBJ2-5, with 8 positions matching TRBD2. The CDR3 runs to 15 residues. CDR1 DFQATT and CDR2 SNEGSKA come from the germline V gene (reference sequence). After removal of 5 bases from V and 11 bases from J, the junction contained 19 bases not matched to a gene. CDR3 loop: CSADPGTSLGYEQYF. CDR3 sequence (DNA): TGCAGTGCTGACCCCGGGACTAGTTTGGGCTATGAGCAGTACTTC.